This passage covers 10 T cell receptor beta chains from one sample sequenced in a study of blood T cell repertoires in COVID-19 (dated by TCRdb to 2020 to 2022). The receptor library was made with the immunoSEQ multiplex PCR assay. The table comes from immuneACCESS by way of TCRdb, which keeps in-frame sequences with V and J called. Part of the clones is missing from these tables; in studies checked, under half for an unresolved V gene and the rest for unknown reasons. The sample yields roughly 180,000 clones; approximately 82% were counted once. Around 18% of the sample goes to the ten largest clones. Input material: PBMCs or T cells enriched from blood (not recorded which). The receptors were gathered from a man aged 55 to 70 who had recovered from COVID-19.

This sequence joins TRBV11-2 and TRBJ2-6; 12 positions match TRBD1. Trimming removed 0 bases from V and 2 bases from J; junction bases left unmatched: 2. The germline V gene encodes CDR1 SGHAT and CDR2 FQNNGV. This CDR3 comprises 18 residues. The CDR3 coding sequence is TGTGCCAGCAGCTTAGATTGGGACAGGGGGCCTGGGGCCAACGTCCTGACTTTC. Its translation: CASSLDWDRGPGANVLTF.

V usage is TRBV7-9 and J usage is TRBJ2-7; a possible D gene is TRBD1 (6 bases). The ends were cut back, 7 bases at V and 4 bases at J, with 11 bases in the middle. Germline CDR1 and CDR2: SEHNR and FQNEAQ (reference sequence). This CDR3 spans 12 amino acids. The CDR3 DNA reads TGTGCCAGCACCTCAGGGGTTTACGAGCAGTACTTC. It encodes CASTSGVYEQYF.

The chain couples TRBV5-5 to TRBJ1-6; 7 bases are a match to TRBD1. Trimming took 5 bases from V and 8 from J; bases not matched to a gene: 4. The CDR3 is 13 amino acids. Germline values: CDR1 SGHKS, CDR2 YYEKEE (reference sequence). CDR3 sequence reads: CASSSQGDSPLHF. CDR3 nucleotides: TGTGCCAGCAGTTCCCAGGGGGATTCACCCCTCCACTTT. The full variable domain, with the rest looked up from reference TRBV5-5 and TRBJ1-6, is DAGVTQSPTHLIKTRGQQVTLRCSPISGHKSVSWYQQVLGQGPQFIFQYYEKEERGRGNFPDRFSARQFPNYSSELNVNALLLGDSALYLCASSSQGDSPLHFGNGTRLTVT.

The chain joins TRBV4-2 to TRBJ2-3; D perhaps matches TRBD2 (7 bases). Germline assignment: CDR1 LGHNA and CDR2 YNFKEQ. The V end lost 11 bases, the J end lost 0 bases, and 21 bases lay between the germline ends. The CDR3 covers 16 residues. DNA of the CDR3: TGTGCCCGCACTTCCCCGGCGGGGGCTAGCACAGATACGCAGTATTTT. This gives the protein CARTSPAGASTDTQYF.

In this sample, this clone turned up a few times. The chain links TRBV6-5 to TRBJ2-1; D may be TRBD2 (6 bases). Trimming removed 0 bases from V and 9 bases from J, with 6 bases in between. This CDR3 has 12 residues. Germline loops: CDR1 MNHEY, CDR2 SVGAGI. The CDR3 DNA sequence: TGTGCCAGCAGTTACTCCGGGGGTGAGCAGTTCTTC. It translates to CASSYSGGEQFF.

V usage is TRBV6-5 and J usage is TRBJ2-2, with 8 bases fitting TRBD2. Germline-derived CDR1 and CDR2 are MNHEY and SVGAGI. The CDR3 is 14 amino acids. The junction had 5 bases not matched to a gene; V was cut back by 6 bases and J by 5 bases. CDR3 in amino acids: CASREREWTGELFF. The CDR3 DNA reads as TGTGCCAGCAGGGAGCGGGAGTGGACCGGGGAGCTGTTTTTT.

This clone is a singleton in its sample. The rearrangement joins TRBV6-5 to TRBJ1-2, with D tentatively TRBD1 (6 bases). The CDR3 extends over 16 amino acids. The V end was cut by 4 bases, the J end by 5 bases, with 20 bases between. Germline V gives CDR1 MNHEY, CDR2 SVGAGI. DNA of the CDR3: TGTGCCAGCAGTTCCGCTAGCTTACAGGGTACTTATGGCTACACCTTC. Amino acid sequence: CASSSASLQGTYGYTF.

The chain has TRBV28 and TRBJ2-5; TRBD1 matches 10 bases. The CDR3 consists of 16 residues. With V trimmed by 7 bases and J by 5 bases, 13 bases remained unmatched. Per the germline V gene, CDR1 is MDHEN and CDR2 is SYDVKM. The CDR3 loop is CASITTGTGVQETQYF. The CDR3 DNA reads as TGTGCCAGCATCACTACCGGGACAGGGGTACAGGAGACCCAGTACTTC.

This clone has just one count. The rearrangement links TRBV3-1 (or the pseudogene TRBV3-2) to TRBJ1-5, with D perhaps matching TRBD1 (5 bases). CDR3 length equals 15 residues. Trimming stripped 1 base from V and 4 bases from J, with 11 bases between. Germline loops: CDR1 LGHDT, CDR2 YNNKEL (reference sequence). The CDR3 bases are TGTGCCAGCAGCCAAGGGGCAGGGCCGAATCAGCCCCAGCATTTT. This translates into CASSQGAGPNQPQHF.

The V gene is TRBV9, the J gene TRBJ2-1; TRBD2 matches 11 bases. CDR3 size: 14 residues. Trimming cost V 0 bases and J 10 bases; bases outside gene matches: 3. Per the germline V gene, CDR1 is SGDLS and CDR2 is YYNGEE. This CDR3 reads CASSVGTSGREQFF. The CDR3 bases are TGTGCCAGCAGCGTAGGGACTAGCGGGCGGGAGCAGTTCTTC.